This TCR beta chain is from a study of human T cells and chemical hapten exposure. In the study overall: Once 0.01% DPC had been applied to the upper back by patch test, readings were taken at 6 days. Points from the study as a whole: Expanded TCRs were compared with controls, and the expanded TCRs formed significantly more large CDR3 similarity clusters.

The CDR3 covers 12 residues. V was trimmed by 7 bases and J by 4 bases, leaving 10 bases between them. Germline CDR1 and CDR2: MNHNS and SASEGT. Time point noted: patch test 3, about 24 weeks after DPC sensitization. Treatment defined: therapeutic diphenylcyclopropenone sensitization with weekly scalp DPC. Total RNA came from unfractionated whole blood. This clonotype came up a few times. No antigen is known for it. The library labeled individual cDNA molecules by adding unique molecular identifiers to them. From the RACE reads, TCRdb called clonotypes with MiXCR, one entry per CDR3 protein. The table shows fewer than 55,000 distinct CDR3 sequences, with 9.9% occurring only once.

The receptor was derived from a woman aged 40 to 50 with alopecia areata. Some clones in this sample may be carry-over from other donors' samples. The chain joins TRBV6-1 to TRBJ2-5; D may be TRBD1 (5 bases). The material sequenced was whole blood, taken in connection with sensitization to the hapten diphenylcyclopropenone (DPC). CDR3 region: CASNHRGETQYF. The DNA for the CDR3 is TGTGCCAGCAATCATAGGGGAGAGACCCAGTACTTC.